The 3 T cell receptor beta chains presented below share a single source sample, sequenced in a study of cytomegalovirus exposure and HLA in healthy donors. With 60 Vbeta and 13 Jbeta primers, the PCR was carried out. This table comes from immunoSEQ multiplex PCR, and its TCRdb copy is limited to in-frame clones, with some not included. The sample has 130,000 or so clones, around 80% seen once. What was sequenced was PBMCs. These receptors all come from a young man in good health and CMV-seronegative.

This clone has a handful of counts. The CDR3 sequence: CASSFSGTYTGELFF. DNA of the CDR3: TGTGCCAGCAGCTTCTCAGGGACTTACACCGGGGAGCTGTTTTTT. The chain couples TRBV11-2 to TRBJ2-2; maybe TRBD2 (6 bases). This CDR3 comprises 15 residues. CDR1 is SGHAT and CDR2 is FQNNGV in the germline V gene. Trimming stripped 3 bases from V and 3 bases from J, with 11 bases between.

This clone turned up a few times. The rearrangement links TRBV6-6 to TRBJ2-1; 16 bases align to TRBD2. The CDR3 length is 14 residues. J was trimmed by 9 bases and V by 10 bases; bases with no gene match: 6. The germline V gene has CDR1 MNHNY and CDR2 SVGAGI (reference sequence). DNA of the CDR3: TGTGCCATAGGGACTAGCGGGGGGGAAGGTGAGCAGTTCTTC. As protein: CAIGTSGGEGEQFF.

This chain joins TRBV30 and TRBJ1-1, with D possibly TRBD1 on 5 matching bases. Germline CDR1 reads GTSNPN; CDR2 reads SVGIG (reference sequence). The CDR3 contains 12 residues. V was clipped by 7 bases and J by 1 base, with 10 bases between them. The CDR3 bases are TGTGCCTCGGGACTTACGAACACTGAAGCTTTCTTT. It encodes CASGLTNTEAFF.